This entry concerns a single T cell receptor (beta chain). Its specificity is not known. This sample is drawn from a study of PD-L1 blockade in urothelial cancer. Study summary: Prior chemotherapy in patients spanned 0 to 3 regimens. The study's findings and limits: Those with durable benefit had larger increases in tumor-associated blood clones at 3 weeks.

Every PCR received spiked-in synthetic TCR analog templates. Produced via immunoSEQ multiplex PCR; TCRdb's table is partial and in-frame only. There are some 50,000 clones in the sample; around 90% occur only once, and roughly 14% lies in the top ten. Time point reported: pretreatment peripheral blood. CDR3 size: 16 residues. The germline CDR1 and CDR2 sequences are SEHNR and FQNEAQ (reference sequence). The V gene end was trimmed by 7 bases and the J gene end by 2 bases; junction bases not matched to a gene: 11. The source of this sequence is a woman aged 55-75 years with urothelial cancer. Sequencing used PBMCs, obtained around atezolizumab (anti-PD-L1) treatment. This chain links TRBV7-9 with TRBJ1-2, with 9 nucleotides matching TRBD1. The DNA of the CDR3 is TGTGCCAGCAACTTGATGGAGGGACAGGGAAACTATGGCTACACCTTC. Encoded protein: CASNLMEGQGNYGYTF.